Listed below are T cell receptor beta chains from one sample, sequenced in a study of response to subunit inactivated influenza vaccine. One entry per CDR3 protein, called by TCRdb with MiXCR from the RT-PCR reads. Found here are roughly 700,000 distinct CDR3 sequences, roughly 14% of them singletons; the top ten hold roughly 12%. The specimen was PBMCs from blood, collected about 11 days after vaccination. Receptors were obtained from a man aged 45 to 65 who received an inactivated influenza vaccine. Each CDR3 is given with its conserved first and last residue. Fields, in order: CDR3 length, D gene, V gene, J gene, clone size, CDR3 DNA, CDR3 protein. The D gene is left open where the match is weak. Expanded clones get a size class; other rows say once, few or many, or leave the size out.

16	.	TRBV5-1	TRBJ1-5	.	TGCGCCAGCATCTACTGCGGGCAGGGGCGCCATCAGCCCCAGCATTTT	CASIYCGQGRHQPQHF
12	.	TRBV15	TRBJ2-1	.	TGTGCCACCAGCAGAAGATACAATGAGCAGTTCTTC	CATSRRYNEQFF
14	.	TRBV12-3/TRBV12-4	TRBJ2-1	.	TGTGCCAGCAGTTTAAGTGGGAGAGTGTATGAGCAGTTCTTC	CASSLSGRVYEQFF
9	.	TRBV29-1	TRBJ2-1	many	TGCAGCGCTGGCAATGAGCAGTTCTTC	CSAGNEQFF
14	.	TRBV14	TRBJ2-3	.	TGTGCCAGCAGCCAAACCCTCAGCGCAGATACGCAGTATTTT	CASSQTLSADTQYF
16	TRBD2	TRBV10-3	TRBJ2-1	.	TGTGCCATCAGCAGCCCGAGGCTAGCGGGGACAAATGAGCAGTTCTTC	CAISSPRLAGTNEQFF
15	.	TRBV12-3/TRBV12-4	TRBJ2-1	.	TGTGCCAGCAGTTTATATAGGGCAGGGTACAATGAGCAGTTCTTC	CASSLYRAGYNEQFF
16	.	TRBV20-1	TRBJ2-2	few	TGCAGTGCTAGAGTCACGGTTTCACGGAACACCGGGGAGCTGTTTTTT	CSARVTVSRNTGELFF
15	.	TRBV4-3	TRBJ1-3	few	TGCGCCAGCAGCCAACAGGGTATCTCTGGAAACACCATATATTTT	CASSQQGISGNTIYF
15	TRBD2	TRBV6-5	TRBJ2-7	.	TGTGCCAGCAGTTACCCGGATACTAGCGAGGGTGGACAGTACTTC	CASSYPDTSEGGQYF
16	.	TRBV6-5	TRBJ2-7	.	TGTGCCAGCAGTTACTCGGGGGCGGACGTTTTCTACGAGCAGTACTTC	CASSYSGADVFYEQYF
14	TRBD2	TRBV10-3	TRBJ2-1	.	TGTGCCATCACCTCTCCCGGGAGGCCCAATGAGCAGTTCTTC	CAITSPGRPNEQFF
12	.	TRBV7-2	TRBJ2-3	many	TGTGCCACGGGCGGATACACAGATACGCAGTATTTT	CATGGYTDTQYF
16	TRBD1	TRBV16	TRBJ2-7	few	TGTGCCAGCAGCTCTAATTATAGACAGGGGTCCTACGAGCAGTACTTC	CASSSNYRQGSYEQYF
15	.	TRBV7-8	TRBJ2-5	.	TGTGCCAGCAGCTCCGAGAAGGTTATGCAAGAGACCCAGTACTTC	CASSSEKVMQETQYF
15	.	TRBV14	TRBJ2-1	.	TGTGCCAGCAGCCAAGTAAAGCGCCTCTACAATGAGCAGTTCTTC	CASSQVKRLYNEQFF
17	.	TRBV11-2	TRBJ2-2	few	TGTGCCAGCAGCTTAGATACTAGAATCCTCCTTACCGGGGAGCTGTTTTTT	CASSLDTRILLTGELFF
16	TRBD2	TRBV14	TRBJ2-1	few	TGTGCCAGCAGCTTTGGGACTAGCGGGGGGGGCGATGAGCAGTTCTTC	CASSFGTSGGGDEQFF
15	.	TRBV27	TRBJ1-2	few	TGTGCCAGCAGTTTATTTGGGGGTTTAAACTATGGCTACACCTTC	CASSLFGGLNYGYTF
14	.	TRBV5-6	TRBJ2-7	.	TGTGCCAGCAGCTCGGTGGGACAATTCTACGAGCAGTACTTC	CASSSVGQFYEQYF
15	TRBD2	TRBV2	TRBJ2-7	.	TGTGCCAGCAGACCCCTTCGAGCGGGAACCGACGAGCAGTACTTC	CASRPLRAGTDEQYF
14	.	TRBV3-1	TRBJ2-3	.	TGTGCCAGCAGCCCCTTCTCGAACACAGATACGCAGTATTTT	CASSPFSNTDTQYF
20	TRBD2	TRBV11-2	TRBJ2-3	many	TGTGCCAGCAGTACAGTCTGGGGACTAGCGGGGGGGCGAATCTCAGATACGCAGTATTTT	CASSTVWGLAGGRISDTQYF
18	TRBD2	TRBV9	TRBJ2-3	.	TGTGCCAGCAGCGTAGCGGGACTAGCGGGAGTCGGGACAGATACGCAGTATTTT	CASSVAGLAGVGTDTQYF
18	TRBD1	TRBV18	TRBJ2-7	many	TGTGCCAGCTCACCACCGTTTCTGGTTCGGACAGGGCCCTACGAGCAGTACTTC	CASSPPFLVRTGPYEQYF
13	.	TRBV7-9	TRBJ1-6	many	TGTGCCAGCAGCTTAGAACAGGGAGCGCCCCTCCACTTT	CASSLEQGAPLHF
17	.	TRBV7-9	TRBJ1-3	.	TGTGCCAGCAGCCGTTCCCCGCCCGGGAGCTCTGGAAACACCATATATTTT	CASSRSPPGSSGNTIYF
15	.	TRBV12-3/TRBV12-4	TRBJ1-4	few	TGTGCCAGCAGTAAGGGGAAGGGGTCTAATGAAAAACTGTTTTTT	CASSKGKGSNEKLFF
13	.	TRBV2	TRBJ2-1	many	TGTGCCAGCAACCCTGGGGCCACCAATGAGCAGTTCTTC	CASNPGATNEQFF
14	.	TRBV12-3/TRBV12-4	TRBJ2-7	few	TGTGCCAGCAGTTTATATACGGTGGCCTACGAGCAGTACTTC	CASSLYTVAYEQYF
13	.	TRBV18	TRBJ2-7	few	TGTGCCAGCTCACCAGGGGACCAATACGAGCAGTACTTC	CASSPGDQYEQYF
14	.	TRBV5-5	TRBJ2-3	.	TGTGCCAGCAGCCAAATGAGGGGGGGAGATACGCAGTATTTT	CASSQMRGGDTQYF
14	.	TRBV6-2/TRBV6-3	TRBJ2-3	few	TGTGCCAGCAGACGGGGGGCCGGGACAGATACGCAGTATTTT	CASRRGAGTDTQYF
16	.	TRBV7-2	TRBJ2-3	.	TGTGCCAGCAGCTTATCCCCGCCAGGGGTCACAGATACGCAGTATTTT	CASSLSPPGVTDTQYF
17	TRBD2	TRBV12-3/TRBV12-4	TRBJ2-2	.	TGTGCCAGCAGTCCGGGGACTAGCGGGAGGGCAACCGGGGAGCTGTTTTTT	CASSPGTSGRATGELFF
16	.	TRBV7-9	TRBJ2-5	.	TGTGCCAGCAGCCACCCCAGGGGACAAGATCAAGAGACCCAGTACTTC	CASSHPRGQDQETQYF
11	.	TRBV5-6	TRBJ2-7	.	TGTGCCAGCAGCTTGGGCCTTAAGCAGTACTTC	CASSLGLKQYF
18	TRBD1	TRBV11-2	TRBJ1-5	.	TGTGCCAGCAGCTTAAGGACAGGGTTGGGAAGGGGCAATCAGCCCCAGCATTTT	CASSLRTGLGRGNQPQHF
16	.	TRBV7-2	TRBJ2-3	few	TGTGCCAGCAGCTCCACTACGGCAGTGTCAGCAGATACGCAGTATTTT	CASSSTTAVSADTQYF
13	.	TRBV12-3/TRBV12-4	TRBJ1-3	.	TGTGCCAGCAGTTTGTCAAACGGAAACACCATATATTTT	CASSLSNGNTIYF
16	.	TRBV7-9	TRBJ2-3	.	TGTGCCAGCAGTCTTCCCCCCCAGTCTAGCACAGATACGCAGTATTTT	CASSLPPQSSTDTQYF
15	.	TRBV6-2/TRBV6-3	TRBJ2-3	.	TGTGCCAGCAGTTACGTTTCGCGCGGGCTAAATACGCAGTATTTT	CASSYVSRGLNTQYF
14	.	TRBV27	TRBJ2-7	.	TGTGCCAGCAGTTTATCTTGGGCCCACTACGAGCAGTACTTC	CASSLSWAHYEQYF
13	TRBD2	TRBV28	TRBJ2-1	.	TGTGCCAGCAGGGGACTAGGTTACAATGAGCAGTTCTTC	CASRGLGYNEQFF
22	TRBD1	TRBV2	TRBJ2-2	many	TGTGCCAGCAGTCAAACAACTCGGATTAAACAGGGGGTTGCGGCGGTAACCGGGGAGCTGTTTTTT	CASSQTTRIKQGVAAVTGELFF
15	TRBD2	TRBV28	TRBJ2-1	few	TGTGCCAGCAGTTTTGGGGCTAGCGGGAGTCTCGAGCAGTTCTTC	CASSFGASGSLEQFF
13	TRBD1	TRBV29-1	TRBJ2-7	few	TGCAGCGCCGGACAGGGGGTCCTCTACGAGCAGTACTTC	CSAGQGVLYEQYF
13	.	TRBV7-2	TRBJ2-3	.	TGTGCCAGCAGCCGACAAGCGGGAGATACGCAGTATTTT	CASSRQAGDTQYF
13	TRBD1	TRBV20-1	TRBJ1-1	.	TGCAGTGCTGGGGGGACAGCTAACACTGAAGCTTTCTTT	CSAGGTANTEAFF
13	.	TRBV30	TRBJ2-1	many	TGTGCCTGGAGTGAGACAGGCTACAATGAGCAGTTCTTC	CAWSETGYNEQFF
15	.	TRBV7-8	TRBJ2-5	.	TGTGCCAGCAGCTTAGTCGGCAGCAACCAAGAGACCCAGTACTTC	CASSLVGSNQETQYF
14	TRBD2	TRBV29-1	TRBJ2-7	.	TGCAGCGTTGACACTAGCGGGACTCGATACGAGCAGTACTTC	CSVDTSGTRYEQYF
19	TRBD2	TRBV20-1	TRBJ2-3	.	TGCAGTGCTAGAGGCCGCGCTAGCGGGGGGCCGCTGAGCACAGATACGCAGTATTTT	CSARGRASGGPLSTDTQYF
13	TRBD2	TRBV29-1	TRBJ2-1	.	TGCAGCGCGGAGCGGGGACCGTACAATGAGCAGTTCTTC	CSAERGPYNEQFF
15	TRBD1	TRBV29-1	TRBJ2-2	few	TGCAGCGTTCCGGGACAGGGTTTGTCGACCGGGGAGCTGTTTTTT	CSVPGQGLSTGELFF
15	.	TRBV4-3	TRBJ1-2	.	TGCGCCAGCAGCCGAGATCGGACACTGAACTATGGCTACACCTTC	CASSRDRTLNYGYTF